Detailed here is one TCR beta chain. Clones were read by immunoSEQ multiplex PCR, and TCRdb kept only the in-frame ones, dropping some. Altogether approximately 100,000 clones are present, roughly 92% being singletons, with the ten largest covering over 3.5%. These data are taken from a study of T cell responses to AZD1222 COVID-19 vaccine. This CDR3 is built from 18 residues. The J segment lost 5 bases and the V segment lost 3 bases, leaving 9 bases of the junction unmatched. In germline, CDR1 is KGHSH, CDR2 LQKENI. The source was peripheral blood, collected on day 0 of AZD1222 vaccination. This TCR came from an adult in good health. This chain uses TRBV18 with TRBJ2-1, with 14 positions matching TRBD2. The CDR3 DNA is TGTGCCAGCTCACCTAGCGTTCCGGGACTAGCGGGGGACAATGAGCAGTTCTTC. As protein: CASSPSVPGLAGDNEQFF.